A selection of T cell receptor beta chains follows, all from one sample in a study of resident and recirculating memory T cells in vitiligo. Data came from immunoSEQ multiplex PCR; TCRdb stores just in-frame clones and leaves some out. The profile covers 72,000 or so clones, with roughly 94% appearing a single time and approximately 5.4% taken by the ten largest. The sequencing input was blood. Source of these receptors: a male donor with vitiligo. Each CDR3 is given with its conserved first and last residue. Fields, in order: D gene, V gene, clone size, J gene, CDR3 protein, CDR3 DNA. A D gene is named only where the DNA matches it firmly. Not every row has a clone size; where given, it reads once, few, many or a size class.

>TRBD1|TRBV11-2|-|TRBJ1-2
CASSQGQGDFYGYTF
TGTGCCAGCAGCCAAGGACAGGGCGACTTCTATGGCTACACCTTC
>-|TRBV10-1|few|TRBJ1-1
CASSAPGWGEAFF
TGCGCCAGCAGTGCCCCGGGATGGGGTGAAGCTTTCTTT
>TRBD1|TRBV28|-|TRBJ1-2
CASSLGGQGYGYTF
TGTGCCAGCAGTTTGGGCGGACAGGGCTATGGCTACACCTTC
>-|TRBV2|-|TRBJ1-2
CASSKASDSYYGYTF
TGTGCCAGCAGTAAGGCGTCTGACAGTTATTATGGCTACACCTTC
>TRBD1|TRBV7-2|-|TRBJ2-5
CASSLRGRKETQYF
TGTGCCAGCAGCCTCAGGGGGCGCAAGGAGACCCAGTACTTC
>-|TRBV7-6|-|TRBJ1-5
CASSPGGARQPQHF
TGTGCCAGCAGCCCTGGGGGGGCGAGGCAGCCCCAGCATTTT
>TRBD1|TRBV28|-|TRBJ1-3
CASSHGQGHSSGNTIYF
TGTGCCAGCAGCCACGGACAGGGACACAGCTCTGGAAACACCATATATTTT
>TRBD2|TRBV5-1|-|TRBJ2-5
CASSLETSPGKGTQYF
TGCGCCAGCAGCTTGGAGACTAGCCCGGGGAAGGGGACCCAGTACTTC
>-|TRBV29-1|-|TRBJ2-2
CSVQESAGELFF
TGCAGCGTACAGGAGAGTGCCGGGGAGCTGTTTTTT
>-|TRBV7-9|-|TRBJ2-1
CASSFGGWEQFF
TGTGCCAGCAGCTTTGGCGGTTGGGAGCAGTTCTTC
>TRBD2|TRBV7-8|-|TRBJ2-1
CASSQGRSLAGDHIGEQFF
TGTGCCAGCAGCCAAGGACGTAGCCTAGCGGGAGACCATATTGGTGAGCAGTTCTTC
>TRBD2|TRBV2|-|TRBJ2-7
CASSPGLASYEQYF
TGTGCCAGCAGCCCGGGACTAGCGTCCTACGAGCAGTACTTC
>-|TRBV28|-|TRBJ1-4
CAARGREVKEKLFF
TGTGCCGCAAGGGGGAGGGAAGTTAAGGAAAAACTGTTTTTT
>-|TRBV4-2|-|TRBJ1-1
CASSQDWAENTEAFF
TGTGCCAGCAGCCAAGATTGGGCAGAGAACACTGAAGCTTTCTTT
>TRBD2|TRBV5-1|-|TRBJ2-1
CASSSGTSGTEQFF
TGCGCCAGCAGCTCCGGGACTAGCGGGACCGAGCAGTTCTTC
>-|TRBV6-1|-|TRBJ1-1
CASRGHLNTEAFF
TGTGCCAGCAGAGGACACCTGAACACTGAAGCTTTCTTT
>TRBD2|TRBV11-2|-|TRBJ2-1
CASSSLAEIIDEQFF
TGTGCCAGCAGCTCACTAGCGGAGATTATAGATGAGCAGTTCTTC
>TRBD2|TRBV5-6|-|TRBJ2-1
CASSPLGGLAIDEQFF
TGTGCCAGCAGCCCCCTAGGGGGACTAGCAATCGATGAGCAGTTCTTC
>TRBD2|TRBV28|-|TRBJ2-7
CASRWGGSYEQYF
TGTGCCAGCAGATGGGGGGGATCCTACGAGCAGTACTTC
>-|TRBV30|-|TRBJ2-5
CAWSVSRAETQYF
TGTGCCTGGAGTGTATCCAGGGCAGAGACCCAGTACTTC
>-|TRBV25-1|-|TRBJ2-3
CASSRSLSTDTQYF
TGTGCCAGCAGTCGGTCCCTGAGCACAGATACGCAGTATTTT
>-|TRBV28|-|TRBJ1-2
CASSFGRGSYGYTF
TGTGCCAGCAGTTTTGGGAGGGGGAGCTATGGCTACACCTTC
>TRBD1|TRBV19|-|TRBJ2-2
CATQTGVHTGELFF
TGTGCCACCCAGACAGGGGTTCACACCGGGGAGCTGTTTTTT
>-|TRBV5-5|-|TRBJ2-7
CASSLVAGLYF
TGTGCCAGCAGCTTGGTGGCAGGTCTCTACTTC
>-|TRBV4-3|-|TRBJ1-2
CASSDRVNYGYTF
TGCGCCAGCAGCGACCGGGTTAACTATGGCTACACCTTC
>-|TRBV6-5|-|TRBJ2-7
CASTGPGTNTYEQYF
TGTGCCAGCACTGGACCCGGGACAAACACCTACGAGCAGTACTTC
>TRBD1|TRBV27|-|TRBJ2-7
CASSYKGQVPYEQYF
TGTGCCAGCAGTTATAAGGGACAGGTACCCTACGAGCAGTACTTC
>TRBD2|TRBV7-6|-|TRBJ2-7
CASSPRGGSTGYF
TGTGCCAGCAGCCCCCGGGGGGGGTCCACCGGGTACTTC
>TRBD1|TRBV4-1|-|TRBJ2-4
CASSQIVPRQGKNIQYF
TGCGCCAGCAGCCAGATAGTACCCCGACAGGGTAAAAACATTCAGTACTTC
>TRBD2|TRBV5-6|-|TRBJ2-7
CATRTLAGTYEQYF
TGTGCCACACGGACCCTAGCGGGGACCTACGAGCAGTACTTC
>TRBD2|TRBV6-4|-|TRBJ2-1
CASSDSRIEGLAGTRKLFF
TGTGCCAGCAGTGACTCAAGAATTGAGGGGCTAGCGGGGACCCGGAAGTTGTTCTTC